Presented here are 12 T cell receptor beta chains from one specimen sequenced in a study of T cells expressing NK-cell markers. After re-calling the 5' RACE reads, TCRdb lists one entry per CDR3 protein, DNA absent. Its table lists hundreds of thousands of distinct CDR3 sequences. The source material was blood T cells: a sorted CD56 or NKG2C T cell subset, CD4+ or CD8+ T cells, or bulk PBMC T cells (not recorded which). The origin of the receptors is a woman aged 18 to 69 in good health.

The J gene is TRBJ2-4, the V gene TRBV5-1; TCRdb reports TRBD1, a call that lacks DNA to check it against. This CDR3 is built from 16 residues. Germline V gene lookup returns CDR1 SGHRS and CDR2 YFSETQ. The CDR3 loop is CASSYDRALAKNIQYF.

The chain joins TRBV19 to TRBJ1-5. The germline V gene encodes CDR1 LNHDA and CDR2 SQIVND (reference sequence). CDR3 length: 15 amino acids. CDR3 protein: CASTPPEGPNQPQHF.

The chain joins TRBV5-1 to TRBJ2-2; TCRdb's assignment of TRBD2 cannot be checked, as there is no DNA. Germline-derived CDR1 and CDR2 are SGHRS and YFSETQ. The length of the CDR3 is 14 residues. This CDR3 is CASSSLAGTGELFF. Supplemented by reference TRBV5-1 and TRBJ2-2, the full variable domain reads KAGVTQTPRYLIKTRGQQVTLSCSPISGHRSVSWYQQTPGQGLQFLFEYFSETQRNKGNFPGRFSGRQFSNSRSEMNVSTLELGDSALYLCASSSLAGTGELFFGEGSRLTVL.

V usage is TRBV20-1 and J usage is TRBJ2-3; without DNA, the TCRdb call of TRBD1 cannot be checked. The length of the CDR3 is 12 residues. CDR1 and CDR2 (germline): DFQATT, SNEGSKA (reference sequence). The CDR3 reads CSARTGTDTQYF.

J is TRBJ2-3 and V is TRBV11-2; the D call from TCRdb, TRBD2, cannot be confirmed without DNA. There are 18 residues in the CDR3. Germline assignment: CDR1 SGHAT and CDR2 FQNNGV. CDR3 residues: CASSLEWERLAGGSTQYF.

The chain links TRBV18 to TRBJ2-3; the D call from TCRdb, TRBD1, cannot be confirmed without DNA. The CDR3 contains 14 residues. CDR1 is KGHSH and CDR2 is LQKENI in the germline V gene. The CDR3 protein is CASSQGTGTNTQYF.

V is TRBV9 and J is TRBJ2-7; checking the TCRdb D call of TRBD1 is not possible without DNA. The germline gives CDR1 SGDLS, CDR2 YYNGEE. This CDR3 is 15 amino acids long. CDR3 sequence: CASSVGGTGGYEQYF.

The rearrangement uses TRBV28 and TRBJ2-3. CDR3 length: 15 amino acids. CDR1 and CDR2 (germline): MDHEN, SYDVKM. The CDR3 is CASSLRLTSTDTQYF.

The V gene is TRBV12-3 or TRBV12-4, the J gene TRBJ2-5; without DNA, the TCRdb call of TRBD1 cannot be checked. The CDR3 is 14 amino acids. The chain's CDR3 is CASSSWTVKETQYF.

The V gene is TRBV5-1, the J gene TRBJ2-2; TCRdb's D call of TRBD1 is untestable without DNA. The CDR3 sequence is 15 residues long. Germline V gives CDR1 SGHRS, CDR2 YFSETQ. The CDR3 region is CASSSDRLLTGELFF.

The V gene is TRBV3-1, the J gene TRBJ2-5; TCRdb's D call, TRBD2, is unchecked because there is no DNA. CDR1 is LGHDT and CDR2 is YNNKEL in the germline V gene (reference sequence). The CDR3 length is 13 residues. The CDR3 loop is CASNGGTVETQYF.

This chain joins TRBV20-1 and TRBJ2-2. CDR3 length: 13 residues. CDR1 and CDR2 (germline): DFQATT, SNEGSKA (reference sequence). CDR3 protein: CSARGAKTGELFF.